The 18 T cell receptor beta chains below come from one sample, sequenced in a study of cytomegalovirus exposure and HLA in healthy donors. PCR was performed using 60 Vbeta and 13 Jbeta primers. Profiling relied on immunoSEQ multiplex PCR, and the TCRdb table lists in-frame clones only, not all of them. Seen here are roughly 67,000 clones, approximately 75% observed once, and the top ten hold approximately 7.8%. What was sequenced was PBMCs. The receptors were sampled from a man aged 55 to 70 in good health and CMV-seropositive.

The chain's CDR3 is CASSVGGAGYHGYTF. In nucleotides, the CDR3 is TGTGCCAGCAGCGTAGGGGGCGCGGGGTATCATGGCTACACCTTC. This chain joins TRBV9 and TRBJ1-2; D perhaps matches TRBD1 (5 bases). Trimming removed 0 bases from V and 6 bases from J, with 15 bases in between. CDR3 length equals 15 residues. The V gene's germline CDR1 is SGDLS and CDR2 YYNGEE.

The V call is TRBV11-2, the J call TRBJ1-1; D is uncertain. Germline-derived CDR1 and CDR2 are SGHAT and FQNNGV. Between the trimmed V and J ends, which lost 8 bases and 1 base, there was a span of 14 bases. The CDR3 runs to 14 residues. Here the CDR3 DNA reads TGTGCCAGCGGAGGGCAGGCAGGGAACACTGAAGCTTTCTTT. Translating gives CASGGQAGNTEAFF.

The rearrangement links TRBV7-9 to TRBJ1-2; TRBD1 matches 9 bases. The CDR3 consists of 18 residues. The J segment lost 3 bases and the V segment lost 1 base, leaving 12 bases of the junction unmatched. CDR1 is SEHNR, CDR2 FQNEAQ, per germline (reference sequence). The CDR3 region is CASSLGYTGGPTHYGYTF. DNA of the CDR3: TGTGCCAGCAGCTTAGGATATACAGGGGGCCCGACTCACTATGGCTACACCTTC.

The CDR3 here is CASSEAAGAHTEAFF. The DNA of the CDR3 is TGTGCCAGCAGTGAAGCGGCGGGGGCCCACACTGAAGCTTTCTTT. The chain is built from TRBV6-1 and TRBJ1-1; maybe TRBD1 (6 bases). Trimming stripped 0 bases from V and 3 bases from J, with 11 bases between. This CDR3 region has 15 residues. The V gene's germline CDR1 is MNHNS and CDR2 SASEGT.

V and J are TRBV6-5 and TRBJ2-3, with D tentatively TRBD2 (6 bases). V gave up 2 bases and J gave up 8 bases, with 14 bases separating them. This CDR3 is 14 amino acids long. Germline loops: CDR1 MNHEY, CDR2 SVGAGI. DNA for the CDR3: TGTGCCAGCAGTTACCGGCGGGACGGAGGTACGCAGTATTTT. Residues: CASSYRRDGGTQYF.

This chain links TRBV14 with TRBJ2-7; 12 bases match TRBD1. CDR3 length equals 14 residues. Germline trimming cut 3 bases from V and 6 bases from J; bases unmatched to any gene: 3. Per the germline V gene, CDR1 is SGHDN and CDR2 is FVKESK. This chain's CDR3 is CASSQGQGAIEQYF. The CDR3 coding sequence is TGTGCCAGCAGCCAGGGACAGGGGGCGATCGAGCAGTACTTC.

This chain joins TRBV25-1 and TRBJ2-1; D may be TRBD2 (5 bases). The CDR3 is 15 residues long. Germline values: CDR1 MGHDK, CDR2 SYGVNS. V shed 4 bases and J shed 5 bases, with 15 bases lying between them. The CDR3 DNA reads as TGTGCCAGCAGTGGCGCGCTGGAGGTAAACAATGAGCAGTTCTTC. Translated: CASSGALEVNNEQFF.

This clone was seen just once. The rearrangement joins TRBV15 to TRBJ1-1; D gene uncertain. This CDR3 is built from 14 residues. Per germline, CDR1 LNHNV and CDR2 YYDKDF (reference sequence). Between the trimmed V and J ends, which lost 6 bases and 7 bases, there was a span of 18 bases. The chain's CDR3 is CATRSPGNSHEAFF. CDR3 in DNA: TGTGCCACCAGAAGCCCCGGGAATTCCCATGAAGCTTTCTTT.

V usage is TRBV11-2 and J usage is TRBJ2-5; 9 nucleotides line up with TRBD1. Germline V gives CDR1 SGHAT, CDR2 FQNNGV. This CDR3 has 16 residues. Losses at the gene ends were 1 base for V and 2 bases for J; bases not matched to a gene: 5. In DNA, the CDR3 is TGTGCCAGCAGCTTAGGAGGGACAGGGAGTCAAGAGACCCAGTACTTC. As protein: CASSLGGTGSQETQYF.

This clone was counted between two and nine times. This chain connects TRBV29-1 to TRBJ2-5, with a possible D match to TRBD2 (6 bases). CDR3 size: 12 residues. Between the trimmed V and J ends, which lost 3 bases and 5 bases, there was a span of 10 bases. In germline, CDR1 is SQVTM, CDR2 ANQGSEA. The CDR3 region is CSVERGGETQYF. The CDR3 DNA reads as TGCAGCGTTGAGCGGGGCGGGGAGACCCAGTACTTC.

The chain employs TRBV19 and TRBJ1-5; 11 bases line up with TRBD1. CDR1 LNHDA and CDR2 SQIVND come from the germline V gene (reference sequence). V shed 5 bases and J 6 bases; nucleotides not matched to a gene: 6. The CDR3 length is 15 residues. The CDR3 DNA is TGTGCCAGTAGTTTCGGGACAGGGGGAAGTCAGCCCCAGCATTTT. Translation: CASSFGTGGSQPQHF.

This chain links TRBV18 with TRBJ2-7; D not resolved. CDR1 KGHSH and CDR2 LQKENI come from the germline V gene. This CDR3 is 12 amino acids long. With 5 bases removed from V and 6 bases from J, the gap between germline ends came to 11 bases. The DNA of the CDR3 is TGTGCCAGCTCAGGTGTCCCCGGCGAGCAGTACTTC. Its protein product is CASSGVPGEQYF.

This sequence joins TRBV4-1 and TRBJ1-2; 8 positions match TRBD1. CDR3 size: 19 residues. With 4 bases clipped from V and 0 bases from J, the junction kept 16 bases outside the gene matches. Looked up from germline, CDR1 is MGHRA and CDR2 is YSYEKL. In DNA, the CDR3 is TGCGCCAGCAGCCCGACATCTTCCGGGACAGGCGGATCTAACTATGGCTACACCTTC. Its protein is CASSPTSSGTGGSNYGYTF.

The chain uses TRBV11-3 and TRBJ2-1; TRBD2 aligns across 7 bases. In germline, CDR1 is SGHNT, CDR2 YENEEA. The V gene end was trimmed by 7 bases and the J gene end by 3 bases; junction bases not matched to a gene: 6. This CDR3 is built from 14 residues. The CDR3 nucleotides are TGTGCCAGCATGGGGGGGGACTTCTACAATGAGCAGTTCTTC. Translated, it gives CASMGGDFYNEQFF.

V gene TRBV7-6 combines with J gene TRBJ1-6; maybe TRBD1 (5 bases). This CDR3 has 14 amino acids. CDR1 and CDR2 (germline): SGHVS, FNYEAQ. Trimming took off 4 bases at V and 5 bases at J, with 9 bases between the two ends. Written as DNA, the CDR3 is TGTGCCAGCAGCTCACAGGTGAATAATTCACCCCTCCACTTT. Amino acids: CASSSQVNNSPLHF.

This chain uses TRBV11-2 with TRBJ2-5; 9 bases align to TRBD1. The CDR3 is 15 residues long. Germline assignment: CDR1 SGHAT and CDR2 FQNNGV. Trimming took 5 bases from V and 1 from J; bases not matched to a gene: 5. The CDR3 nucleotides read TGTGCCAGCAGCGGGGGACAGGGAACCCAAGAGACCCAGTACTTC. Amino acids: CASSGGQGTQETQYF.

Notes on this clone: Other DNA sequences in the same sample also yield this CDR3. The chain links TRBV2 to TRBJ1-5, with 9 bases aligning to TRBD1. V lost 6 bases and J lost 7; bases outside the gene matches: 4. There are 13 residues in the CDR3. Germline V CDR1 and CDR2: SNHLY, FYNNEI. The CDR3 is CASRGTGRQPQHF. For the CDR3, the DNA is TGTGCCAGCAGAGGGACAGGGAGGCAGCCCCAGCATTTT.

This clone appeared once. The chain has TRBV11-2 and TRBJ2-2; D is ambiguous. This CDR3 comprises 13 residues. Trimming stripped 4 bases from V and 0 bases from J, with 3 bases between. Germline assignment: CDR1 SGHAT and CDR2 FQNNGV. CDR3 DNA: TGTGCCAGCAGCTCCTCGAACACCGGGGAGCTGTTTTTT. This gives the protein CASSSSNTGELFF.